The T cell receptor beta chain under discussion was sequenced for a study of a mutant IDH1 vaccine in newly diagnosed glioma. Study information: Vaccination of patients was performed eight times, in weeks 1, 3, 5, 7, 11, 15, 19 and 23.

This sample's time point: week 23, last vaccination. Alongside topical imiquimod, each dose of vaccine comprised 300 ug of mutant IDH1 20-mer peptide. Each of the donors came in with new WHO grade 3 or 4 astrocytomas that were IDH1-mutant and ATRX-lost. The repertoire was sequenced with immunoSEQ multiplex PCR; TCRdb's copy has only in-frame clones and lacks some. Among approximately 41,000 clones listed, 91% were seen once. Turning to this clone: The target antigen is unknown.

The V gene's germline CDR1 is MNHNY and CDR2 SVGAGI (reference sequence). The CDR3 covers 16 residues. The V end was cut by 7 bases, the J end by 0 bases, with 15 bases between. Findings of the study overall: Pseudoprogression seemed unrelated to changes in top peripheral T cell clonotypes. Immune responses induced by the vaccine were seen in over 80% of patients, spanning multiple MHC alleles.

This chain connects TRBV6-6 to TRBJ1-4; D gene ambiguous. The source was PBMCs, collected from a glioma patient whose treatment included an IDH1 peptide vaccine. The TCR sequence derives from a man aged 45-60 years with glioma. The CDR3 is CASTQWTVATNEKLFF. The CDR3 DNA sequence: TGTGCCAGCACCCAATGGACCGTTGCAACTAATGAAAAACTGTTTTTT.